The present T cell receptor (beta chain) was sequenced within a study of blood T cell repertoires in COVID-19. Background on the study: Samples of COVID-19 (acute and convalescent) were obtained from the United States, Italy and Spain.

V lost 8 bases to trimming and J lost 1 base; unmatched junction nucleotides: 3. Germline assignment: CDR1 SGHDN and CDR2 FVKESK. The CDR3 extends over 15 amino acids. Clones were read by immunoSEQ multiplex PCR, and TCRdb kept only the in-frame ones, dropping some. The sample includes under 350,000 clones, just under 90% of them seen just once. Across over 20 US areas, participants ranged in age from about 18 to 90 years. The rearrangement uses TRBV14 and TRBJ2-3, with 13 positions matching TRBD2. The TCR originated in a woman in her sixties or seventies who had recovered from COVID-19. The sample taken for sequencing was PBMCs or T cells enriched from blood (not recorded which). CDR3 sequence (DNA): TGTGCCAGCGGACTAGCGGGGGCAGGCACAGATACGCAGTATTTT. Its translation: CASGLAGAGTDTQYF.